This TCR beta chain was observed in a study of regulatory T cells in long-lasting Graves disease. Study-wide findings and caveats: Analysis covered peripheral blood alone, not thyroid tissue.

The TCR beta library used iRepertoire HTBI primers with Arm-PCR amplification of CDR3. TCRdb re-derived calls from the multiplex PCR reads in MiXCR, one entry per CDR3 protein. The data contain 390,000 or so distinct CDR3 sequences, roughly 12% of them singletons. Time point of the sample: newly diagnosed GD, antithyroid drugs for less than 3 months. PBMC-extracted RNA yielded the TCR library. The source of the patients was an endocrinology department in Xi'an, China. EDTA tubes held 8 to 10 milliliters of peripheral blood from each patient. The table lists this clonotype with many counts. As yet, its antigen is unknown. Trimming shortened V by 0 bases and J by 5 bases, and 10 bases separated the two germline ends. CDR1 is KGHSH and CDR2 is LQKENI in the germline V gene. The CDR3 covers 14 residues. The data were also submitted as part of a second study, on T cells in Graves' hyperthyroidism and ophthalmopathy. That work contributes: Each patient was aged 18 to 65 and had newly diagnosed hyperthyroidism of under 2 months' duration.

Sequenced here: peripheral blood mononuclear cells (PBMCs), sampled at new diagnosis, from a patient treated with antithyroid drugs. The receptor was isolated from a woman between 18 and 29 years old with Graves disease. The chain is built from TRBV18 and TRBJ2-5; perhaps TRBD1 as D (5 bases). The DNA for the CDR3 is TGTGCCAGCTCACCACCGGGGCTGCGGGAGACCCAGTACTTC. Its translation is CASSPPGLRETQYF.